This T cell receptor (beta chain) was retrieved from a study of blood T cell repertoires in COVID-19. Germline V CDR1 and CDR2: SGHNT, YYREEE (reference sequence). The CDR3 contains 12 residues. Per the original methods: Reference gene primers were amplified, and this amplification served to estimate nucleated cell counts. Generated by immunoSEQ multiplex PCR, the TCRdb table keeps only in-frame clones and is missing some. The V and J calls and clone size are taken from that table; D and trimming were inferred from the DNA. The table lists some 160,000 clones, around 82% of them singletons, with around 19% in the top ten. Points on this clone: At one boundary the junction diverges from the germline segment, which might be a read error.

The material sequenced was peripheral blood. The J gene is TRBJ2-3, the V gene TRBV5-4; a possible D gene is TRBD1 (7 bases). The receptor was isolated from a woman aged 70 to 79 who had recovered from COVID-19. CDR3: CASSLAGGTQDF. CDR3 DNA sequence: TGTGCCAGCAGCTTGGCAGGGGGGACCCAGGATTTT. The whole variable domain, remainder taken from reference TRBV5-4 and TRBJ2-3, is ETGVTQSPTHLIKTRGQQVTLRCSSQSGHNTVSWYQQALGQGPQFIFQYYREEENGRGNFPPRFSGLQFPNYSSELNVNALELDDSALYLCASSLAGGTQDFGPGTRLTVL.